The clone carrying this TCR beta chain occurred many times. Its antigen is currently unknown. The data are from a study of T-cell memory formation after mild COVID-19. Study-wide points: The pre-infection memory compartment contained some responding clones, suggesting cross-reactive memory joined. Clones that contracted from day 15 to 85 were balanced CD4/CD8, while later expanders leaned CD4+.

TCRdb reanalysed the 5' RACE reads using MiXCR and keeps one entry per CDR3 protein. The sample yields approximately 240,000 distinct CDR3 sequences, around 15% seen once. The V end was cut by 1 base, the J end by 8 bases, with 9 bases between. The CDR3 has 13 amino acids. From germline, CDR1 is SGHAT and CDR2 FQNNGV. The clonotype originates from a man younger than 35 who had mild COVID-19 (a few samples of this study predate the infection). Cell type and time point are not known. Material for sequencing was PBMCs or a T cell subset sorted from them (not recorded which). The chain recombines TRBV11-2 with TRBJ2-1; D gene unclear. The CDR3 DNA sequence: TGTGCCAGCAGCTTAGGGGGTTCTCATGAGCAGTTCTTC. Protein sequence: CASSLGGSHEQFF.